A single sample is the source of the 15 T cell receptor beta chains below, sequenced in a study of T cells in Graves' hyperthyroidism and ophthalmopathy. RNA transcripts were the template for amplifying TCR beta CDR3 regions. First-round RT-PCR of the TCR CDR3 relied on the HTBI primer set. TCRdb passed the multiplex PCR reads through MiXCR, listing each CDR3 protein once. The repertoire consists of approximately 600,000 distinct CDR3 sequences, with 12% to 15% occurring once and the leading ten covering roughly 7.7%. Sequencing was carried out using blood. Receptor source: a woman aged 18 to 35 with Graves' ophthalmopathy.

This clonotype appeared many times. This chain links TRBV7-9 with TRBJ1-1; tentative D call: TRBD1 (5 bases). Trimming took off 1 base at V and 6 bases at J, with 12 bases between the two ends. Germline assignment: CDR1 SEHNR and CDR2 FQNEAQ (reference sequence). The CDR3 extends over 14 amino acids. DNA of the CDR3: TGTGCCAGCAGCTTAGAAGCGTTGGGGGCTGAAGCTTTCTTT. Protein sequence: CASSLEALGAEAFF.

This clonotype was detected ten times or more. V and J are TRBV7-3 and TRBJ2-1; 9 bases are a match to TRBD2. This CDR3 contains 16 residues. Germline V gene lookup returns CDR1 SGHTA and CDR2 FQGTGA. V trimming: 0 bases; J trimming: 6 bases; junction bases outside the gene matches: 6. The CDR3 spells CASSLTRLAGLNEQFF. CDR3 sequence (DNA): TGTGCCAGCAGCTTAACTCGGCTAGCGGGACTCAATGAGCAGTTCTTC.

This clonotype appeared many times. The V gene is TRBV28, the J gene TRBJ2-1, with unresolved D. Germline V lookup: CDR1 MDHEN, CDR2 SYDVKM. There are 11 residues in the CDR3. V was pared by 6 bases and J by 9 bases, with 9 bases between. In DNA form, the CDR3 reads TGTGCCAGCAGCGACTGGTTTGAGCAGTTCTTC. Translating it yields CASSDWFEQFF.

J is TRBJ2-7 and V is TRBV16; TRBD1 aligns across 10 bases. This CDR3 is built from 13 residues. V dropped 4 bases and J dropped 7; count of bases not matched to a gene: 4. CDR1 and CDR2 (germline): KGHSY, FQNENV. For the CDR3, the DNA is TGTGCCAGCAGCCGGACAGGGGGAGGGGAGCAGTACTTC. This gives the protein CASSRTGGGEQYF.

The chain employs TRBV9 and TRBJ2-6; D possibly corresponds to TRBD1 (7 bases). CDR1 is SGDLS, CDR2 YYNGEE, per germline. The CDR3 is 17 residues long. Trimming removed 0 bases at V and 0 bases at J, with 10 bases between. This CDR3 reads CASSVVQGGSGANVLTF. CDR3 bases: TGTGCCAGCAGCGTAGTTCAGGGGGGCTCTGGGGCCAACGTCCTGACTTTC.

J is TRBJ1-2 and V is TRBV2; D gene uncertain. Trimming shortened V by 3 bases and J by 2 bases, and 7 bases separated the two germline ends. Germline V gives CDR1 SNHLY, CDR2 FYNNEI. The CDR3 loop spans 13 amino acids. The CDR3 spells CASSDGQNYGYTF. The CDR3 DNA follows: TGTGCCAGCAGTGACGGGCAAAACTATGGCTACACCTTC.

The chain carries TRBV20-1 and TRBJ1-4; 10 positions agree with TRBD1. V lost 7 bases and J lost 8; bases outside the gene matches: 10. The CDR3 has 14 residues. The germline V gene encodes CDR1 DFQATT and CDR2 SNEGSKA (reference sequence). The CDR3 spells CSVRPGQGQEKLFF. The CDR3 DNA reads TGCAGTGTTCGTCCGGGACAGGGGCAGGAAAAACTGTTTTTT.

This sequence joins TRBV25-1 and TRBJ2-7, with unresolved D. The germline gives CDR1 MGHDK, CDR2 SYGVNS. Trimming removed 5 bases from V and 5 bases from J, with 7 bases in between. This CDR3 has 11 residues. CDR3 DNA: TGTGCCAGCAGTCAAAAGGACGAGCAGTACTTC. Encoded protein: CASSQKDEQYF.

Ten or more counts support this clonotype. The V and J genes are TRBV7-8 and TRBJ2-3; 8 nucleotides agree with TRBD1. Trimming took 4 bases from V and 0 from J; bases not matched to a gene: 6. The CDR3 has 16 amino acids. Per the germline V gene, CDR1 is SGHVS and CDR2 is FQNEAQ. CDR3 amino acids: CASSSTTGVSTDTQYF. In DNA form, the CDR3 reads TGTGCCAGCAGCTCCACGACAGGGGTTAGCACAGATACGCAGTATTTT. The whole variable domain, filled in from reference TRBV7-8 and TRBJ2-3, reads GAGVSQSPRYKVAKRGQDVALRCDPISGHVSLFWYQQALGQGPEFLTYFQNEAQLDKSGLPSDRFFAERPEGSVSTLKIQRTQQEDSAVYLCASSSTTGVSTDTQYFGPGTRLTVL.

The table lists this clonotype with many counts. The gene calls are TRBV7-2 and TRBJ2-2; D call uncertain. From germline, CDR1 is SGHTA and CDR2 FQGNSA. The CDR3 covers 17 residues. Trimming stripped 4 bases from V and 0 bases from J, with 15 bases between. CDR3: CASSSPIATANTGELFF. CDR3 DNA sequence: TGTGCCAGCAGCTCACCCATCGCGACGGCGAACACCGGGGAGCTGTTTTTT.

In its sample, this clonotype was seen many times. The rearrangement joins TRBV7-6 to TRBJ2-1, with 7 bases fitting TRBD1. The CDR3 consists of 14 residues. CDR1 SGHVS and CDR2 FNYEAQ come from the germline V gene. V was pared by 4 bases and J by 5 bases, with 5 bases of the junction left unmatched. CDR3: CASSSRDSHNEQFF. In DNA form, the CDR3 reads TGTGCCAGCAGCTCCCGGGACAGTCACAATGAGCAGTTCTTC. Combining the CDR3 with reference TRBV7-6 and TRBJ2-1 gives the whole variable domain GAGVSQSPRYKVTKRGQDVALRCDPISGHVSLYWYRQALGQGPEFLTYFNYEAQQDKSGLPNDRFSAERPEGSISTLTIQRTEQRDSAMYRCASSSRDSHNEQFFGPGTRLTVL.

This clonotype came up many times. This sequence joins TRBV7-9 and TRBJ2-3; D is undetermined. Germline values: CDR1 SEHNR, CDR2 FQNEAQ (reference sequence). This CDR3 has 13 amino acids. V was clipped by 5 bases and J by 4 bases, with 10 bases between them. Written as DNA, the CDR3 is TGTGCCAGCAGCGACGGAACCGCAGATACGCAGTATTTT. This encodes CASSDGTADTQYF.

The table lists this clonotype with many counts. V gene TRBV28 combines with J gene TRBJ2-1; D call uncertain. CDR3 length: 12 amino acids. Per the germline V gene, CDR1 is MDHEN and CDR2 is SYDVKM. The V end lost 2 bases, the J end lost 8 bases, and 7 bases lay between the germline ends. CDR3 sequence reads: CASSLASHEQFF. CDR3 nucleotide sequence: TGTGCCAGCAGTTTAGCGTCCCATGAGCAGTTCTTC.

This sequence joins TRBV19 and TRBJ2-4; TRBD2 matches 13 bases. The V segment lost 9 bases and the J segment 6 bases; nucleotides outside the gene matches: 17. The V gene's germline CDR1 is LNHDA and CDR2 SQIVND (reference sequence). The CDR3 consists of 18 residues. CDR3 sequence (DNA): TGTGCCAGCGGAGGCTCTGGGACTAGCGGGATTTTCGGAAACATTCAGTACTTC. Protein sequence: CASGGSGTSGIFGNIQYF.

This clonotype was found many times. The chain combines TRBV29-1 with TRBJ2-3, with D possibly being TRBD1 (6 bases). Germline values: CDR1 SQVTM, CDR2 ANQGSEA. The CDR3 has 15 residues. Trimming shortened V by 1 base and J by 2 bases, and 13 bases separated the two germline ends. DNA of the CDR3: TGCAGCGTTGAAGGGGGGCCACTAGTCACAGATACGCAGTATTTT. Translating gives CSVEGGPLVTDTQYF.